A single sample is the source of the 29 T cell receptor beta chains below, sequenced in a study of blood T cell repertoires in COVID-19. Profiling relied on immunoSEQ multiplex PCR, and the TCRdb table lists in-frame clones only, not all of them. Counted here are about 220,000 clones, over 75% occurring once; the ten biggest clones make up under 2.5%. Source material: peripheral blood. These receptors were taken from a man aged 35 to 55 with active or convalescent COVID-19.

This sequence joins TRBV5-1 and TRBJ2-1; D not certain. The CDR3 contains 13 residues. Germline V gene data show CDR1 as SGHRS and CDR2 as YFSETQ. The germline V and J ends were trimmed by 7 bases and 0 bases, with 8 bases remaining between them. In DNA form, the CDR3 reads TGCGCCAGCTGCCCGGGCTCCTACAATGAGCAGTTCTTC. This sequence encodes CASCPGSYNEQFF.

CDR3 loop: CAISEGGAYTNYGYTF. The CDR3 DNA reads TGTGCCATCAGTGAAGGGGGCGCCTACACTAACTATGGCTACACCTTC. This rearrangement joins TRBV10-3 to TRBJ1-2, with 7 positions matching TRBD1. V shed 3 bases, J shed 0 bases, and the junction held 7 bases outside the gene matches. Germline lookup yields CDR1 ENHRY and CDR2 SYGVKD. This CDR3 has 16 residues.

The chain uses TRBV2 and TRBJ2-4, with 9 bases fitting TRBD1. Germline lookup yields CDR1 SNHLY and CDR2 FYNNEI. With 6 bases clipped from V and 7 bases from J, the junction kept 7 bases outside the gene matches. This CDR3 has 14 residues. CDR3 DNA sequence: TGTGCCAGCAGCACCAGGGACAGGGCGAACATTCAGTACTTC. Translating it yields CASSTRDRANIQYF. Based on the CDR3 plus reference TRBV2 and TRBJ2-4, the full variable domain is EPEVTQTPSHQVTQMGQEVILRCVPISNHLYFYWYRQILGQKVEFLVSFYNNEISEKSEIFDDQFSVERPDGSNFTLKIRSTKLEDSAMYFCASSTRDRANIQYFGAGTRLSVL.

The rearrangement uses TRBV30 and TRBJ1-6; D remains unclear. Trimming pared 0 bases from V and 0 bases from J, leaving 12 bases between. Germline V gene sequence: CDR1 GTSNPN, CDR2 SVGIG (reference sequence). The CDR3 is 17 residues long. This chain's CDR3 is CAWSVTLTSSYNSPLHF. The CDR3 DNA follows: TGTGCCTGGAGTGTAACCCTCACCAGCTCCTATAATTCACCCCTCCACTTT.

In this sample, this clone turned up once. V is TRBV11-2 and J is TRBJ1-2; D is unclear. V lost 5 bases to trimming and J lost 5 bases, with 9 bases between them. Germline V lookup: CDR1 SGHAT, CDR2 FQNNGV. The CDR3 runs to 12 residues. The DNA for the CDR3 is TGTGCCAGCAGCCGGGATCTGTATGGCTACACCTTC. It encodes CASSRDLYGYTF.

The rearrangement uses TRBV30 and TRBJ1-1; 8 bases fit TRBD1. The trim removed 3 bases at V and 4 bases at J, leaving 13 bases unmatched. CDR1 and CDR2 from the germline V gene are GTSNPN and SVGIG (reference sequence). The CDR3 sequence is 16 residues long. As DNA, the CDR3 is TGTGCCTGGAGCGGGGACAGGAGCCAGAAGGGCACTGAAGCTTTCTTT. Encoded protein: CAWSGDRSQKGTEAFF.

CDR3 residues: CASSLGGSATNEKLFF. CDR3 DNA sequence: TGTGCCAGCAGCCTGGGGGGCTCTGCAACTAATGAAAAACTGTTTTTT. The rearrangement joins TRBV5-8 to TRBJ1-4; D possibly corresponds to TRBD1 (6 bases). CDR3 length: 16 amino acids. With 4 bases removed from V and 0 bases from J, the gap between germline ends came to 13 bases. The germline CDR1 and CDR2 sequences are SGHTS and YDEGEE.

The chain carries TRBV4-1 and TRBJ1-2; 7 bases align to TRBD1. The CDR3 has 12 amino acids. J was trimmed by 7 bases and V by 7 bases; bases with no gene match: 6. CDR1 and CDR2 (germline): MGHRA, YSYEKL. Here the CDR3 reads CASTQGGGGYTF. CDR3 nucleotide sequence: TGCGCCAGCACCCAGGGGGGGGGTGGCTACACCTTC.

The chain is built from TRBV5-6 and TRBJ2-1; D perhaps matches TRBD2 (5 bases). V lost 7 bases, J lost 3 bases, and 5 bases lay in between. This CDR3 contains 11 residues. CDR1 is SGHDT and CDR2 is YYEEEE in the germline V gene. The CDR3 spells CASGLYNEQFF. CDR3 DNA: TGTGCCAGCGGACTCTACAATGAGCAGTTCTTC.

The table lists this clone with a few counts. The V and J genes are TRBV28 and TRBJ1-2; D is unresolved. CDR3 length equals 16 residues. CDR1 is MDHEN and CDR2 is SYDVKM in the germline V gene. The V gene lost 3 bases and the J gene lost 3 bases, with 17 bases spanning the gap. The CDR3 reads CASSFSLVGAYYGYTF. The CDR3 region has the DNA TGTGCCAGCAGTTTTTCCCTCGTCGGAGCTTACTATGGCTACACCTTC.

The chain uses TRBV3-1 (or the pseudogene TRBV3-2) and TRBJ2-2, with 9 bases identical to TRBD1. V trimming: 6 bases; J trimming: 0 bases; junction bases outside the gene matches: 2. This CDR3 is built from 15 residues. The V gene's germline CDR1 is LGHDT and CDR2 YNNKEL (reference sequence). The CDR3 loop reads CASSRQGANTGELFF. The CDR3 DNA sequence: TGTGCCAGCAGTCGACAGGGGGCGAACACCGGGGAGCTGTTTTTT.

V is TRBV7-9 and J is TRBJ2-5, with a possible D match to TRBD1 (6 bases). The V end lost 2 bases, the J end lost 3 bases, and 13 bases lay between the germline ends. CDR3 size: 15 residues. CDR1 and CDR2 (germline): SEHNR, FQNEAQ (reference sequence). The CDR3: CASSLTSAGEETQYF. For the CDR3, the DNA is TGTGCCAGCAGCTTAACGTCGGCAGGGGAAGAGACCCAGTACTTC.

The chain couples TRBV27 to TRBJ2-7; D is undetermined. This CDR3 is 15 amino acids long. V was pared by 5 bases and J by 2 bases, with 16 bases between. In germline, CDR1 is MNHEY, CDR2 SMNVEV (reference sequence). CDR3 DNA: TGTGCCAGCAGTCCACGATTAGGCCGGGCCTACGAGCAGTACTTC. It is translated as CASSPRLGRAYEQYF.

In DNA form, the CDR3 reads TGTGCCAGCAGCCGACAGGGGGACTATGGCTACACCTTC. As protein: CASSRQGDYGYTF. The genes are TRBV6-5 and TRBJ1-2, with 9 bases lining up with TRBD1. The germline V gene encodes CDR1 MNHEY and CDR2 SVGAGI. The CDR3 runs to 13 residues. Unmatched junction bases numbered 2, after V lost 6 bases and J lost 3 bases.

The chain uses TRBV9 and TRBJ2-7; D may be TRBD1 (5 bases). V was pared by 0 bases and J by 6 bases, with 13 bases between. This CDR3 comprises 14 residues. Germline CDR1 is SGDLS and CDR2 is YYNGEE. CDR3 coding DNA: TGTGCCAGCAGCGTAGATGGGGCCTCTACCGAGCAGTACTTC. It specifies CASSVDGASTEQYF. Based on the CDR3 plus reference TRBV9 and TRBJ2-7, the full variable domain is DSGVTQTPKHLITATGQRVTLRCSPRSGDLSVYWYQQSLDQGLQFLIQYYNGEERAKGNILERFSAQQFPDLHSELNLSSLELGDSALYFCASSVDGASTEQYFGPGTRLTVT.

The J gene is TRBJ1-4, the V gene TRBV28, with TRBD1 matching over 7 bases. The CDR3 contains 16 residues. The J segment lost 6 bases and the V segment lost 3 bases, leaving 10 bases of the junction unmatched. Germline assignment: CDR1 MDHEN and CDR2 SYDVKM. The DNA for the CDR3 is TGTGCCAGCAGTTTGTATAAGGGGGCTACGTATGAAAAACTGTTTTTT. This codes for CASSLYKGATYEKLFF.

The chain links TRBV19 to TRBJ2-2; D is ambiguous. This CDR3 has 15 amino acids. CDR1 LNHDA and CDR2 SQIVND come from the germline V gene (reference sequence). Between the trimmed V and J ends, which lost 2 bases and 5 bases, there was a span of 12 bases. Written as DNA, the CDR3 is TGTGCCAGTAGTATAAGATTCGGAGAAACCGGGGAGCTGTTTTTT. This encodes CASSIRFGETGELFF.

The chain employs TRBV30 and TRBJ1-2; 7 bases line up with TRBD1. The length of the CDR3 is 14 residues. CDR1 GTSNPN and CDR2 SVGIG come from the germline V gene (reference sequence). The V gene end was trimmed by 4 bases and the J gene end by 2 bases; junction bases not matched to a gene: 7. Here the CDR3 reads CAWTRQGVNYGYTF. The CDR3 bases are TGTGCCTGGACCCGACAGGGTGTGAACTATGGCTACACCTTC.

The chain links TRBV5-1 to TRBJ2-1; 9 bases align to TRBD1. CDR3 size: 15 residues. With V trimmed by 3 bases and J by 4 bases, 5 bases remained unmatched. Germline V gene lookup returns CDR1 SGHRS and CDR2 YFSETQ. The CDR3: CASSSGQGNYNEQFF. CDR3 sequence (DNA): TGCGCCAGCAGCTCTGGACAGGGGAATTACAATGAGCAGTTCTTC.

The chain uses TRBV11-2 and TRBJ2-3, with D possibly being TRBD1 (6 bases). The germline V gene has CDR1 SGHAT and CDR2 FQNNGV. This CDR3 contains 17 residues. V lost 3 bases and J lost 2, with 18 bases in between. CDR3 nucleotide sequence: TGTGCCAGCAGCTTGGGGGCTCTCCCTGGTGCCACAGATACGCAGTATTTT. It translates to CASSLGALPGATDTQYF.

The chain combines TRBV6-5 with TRBJ1-1; D remains unclear. The germline V gene has CDR1 MNHEY and CDR2 SVGAGI. The CDR3 contains 14 residues. V dropped 4 bases and J dropped 3 bases, with 12 bases sitting between them. Here the CDR3 DNA reads TGTGCCAGCAGTTCCCGAGAGACTGACACTGAAGCTTTCTTT. This codes for CASSSRETDTEAFF.

The chain recombines TRBV6-1 with TRBJ1-4, with 10 bases lining up with TRBD1. Germline V gene data show CDR1 as MNHNS and CDR2 as SASEGT. With V trimmed by 1 base and J by 6 bases, 2 bases remained unmatched. The CDR3 has 15 residues. CDR3: CASSEGTGGYEKLFF. For the CDR3, the DNA is TGTGCCAGCAGTGAAGGGACAGGGGGTTATGAAAAACTGTTTTTT.

This chain connects TRBV15 to TRBJ2-3, with 8 nucleotides matching TRBD2. The CDR3 sequence is 14 residues long. Trimming removed 7 bases from V and 3 bases from J; junction bases left unmatched: 6. CDR1 is LNHNV and CDR2 is YYDKDF in the germline V gene (reference sequence). The CDR3 loop reads CATKGLALTDTQYF. In DNA, the CDR3 is TGTGCCACCAAAGGACTAGCTCTTACAGATACGCAGTATTTT.

V usage is TRBV2 and J usage is TRBJ1-5, with TRBD1 matching 8 bases. In germline, CDR1 is SNHLY, CDR2 FYNNEI. With 7 bases clipped from V and 4 bases from J, the junction kept 12 bases outside the gene matches. CDR3 length equals 16 residues. CDR3 sequence reads: CASTFSDRGGNQPQHF. The CDR3 region has the DNA TGTGCCAGCACCTTCTCCGACAGGGGAGGTAATCAGCCCCAGCATTTT.

This clone was seen a handful of times. V gene TRBV7-2 combines with J gene TRBJ1-1; maybe TRBD1 (5 bases). Germline lookup yields CDR1 SGHTA and CDR2 FQGNSA. V was clipped by 2 bases and J by 4 bases, with 11 bases between them. This CDR3 has 14 amino acids. CDR3 nucleotides: TGTGCCAGCAGCTTACAGGGTGCGACCACTGAAGCTTTCTTT. This codes for CASSLQGATTEAFF.

This rearrangement joins TRBV6-5 to TRBJ1-2; TRBD1 aligns across 11 bases. Germline trimming cut 0 bases from V and 4 bases from J; bases unmatched to any gene: 4. The CDR3 runs 16 residues. Looked up from germline, CDR1 is MNHEY and CDR2 is SVGAGI. CDR3 coding DNA: TGTGCCAGCAGTTACTCGAAGGGACAGGGGGGCTATGGCTACACCTTC. Encoded protein: CASSYSKGQGGYGYTF.

The chain has TRBV10-2 and TRBJ1-1, with D maybe TRBD1 (5 bases). Germline V CDR1 and CDR2: WSHSY, SAAADI. This CDR3 is built from 12 residues. V was cut by 10 bases and J by 0 bases, with 9 bases left in between. The CDR3 protein is CAMQDMNTEAFF. CDR3 bases: TGCGCCATGCAGGACATGAACACTGAAGCTTTCTTT.

The rearrangement uses TRBV10-2 and TRBJ1-1, with TRBD1 as a possible D gene (5 bases). Germline CDR1 and CDR2: WSHSY and SAAADI. The CDR3 covers 16 residues. V dropped 0 bases and J dropped 4 bases, with 15 bases sitting between them. The DNA of the CDR3 is TGCGCCAGCAGTGAGTCGGGGAGGGGAGATAGCACTGAAGCTTTCTTT. Translation gives CASSESGRGDSTEAFF.

The chain has TRBV10-1 and TRBJ2-1, with D hard to call. CDR3 length: 12 amino acids. Looked up from germline, CDR1 is WNHNN and CDR2 is SYGVQD (reference sequence). V was pared by 0 bases and J by 8 bases, with 5 bases between. For the CDR3, the DNA is TGCGCCAGCAGTGAGTCTATCTATGAGCAGTTCTTC. Translated, it gives CASSESIYEQFF.